This is a list of T cell receptor beta chains from one sample in a study of circulating CD8 cells and anti-PD-1 response in melanoma. From the reads, TCRdb called clonotypes with MiXCR, one entry per CDR3 protein. This table has 400 to 500 distinct CDR3 sequences, about 6.7% appearing once. Here the sequenced sample was CD8+ T cells from PBMCs, taken at baseline or after one month of anti-PD-1 therapy (not recorded which). The receptors originated from a human donor with melanoma. Both conserved end residues are part of each CDR3. The order of the fields is V gene, CDR3 protein.

v_gene: TRBV10-3; CDR3aa: CAISELGSNEQFF
v_gene: TRBV25-1; CDR3aa: CASSGVTGNTEAFF
v_gene: TRBV2; CDR3aa: CATHMGPGGVDQPQHF
v_gene: TRBV28; CDR3aa: CASSSSRSTDTQYF
v_gene: TRBV21-1; CDR3aa: CASSTGYTYEQYF
v_gene: TRBV20-1; CDR3aa: CSASSPALPSNQPQHF
v_gene: TRBV5-6; CDR3aa: CASSLSSSGTRTDTQYF
v_gene: TRBV3-1; CDR3aa: CASSLPGDSAYNEQFF
v_gene: TRBV19; CDR3aa: CASSVVHGGILNEQYF
v_gene: TRBV10-3; CDR3aa: CAISGAGPNTGELFF
v_gene: TRBV7-2; CDR3aa: CASSTPSGGTNNEQFF
v_gene: TRBV29-1; CDR3aa: CSVELNGDKNSDTQYF
v_gene: TRBV4-1; CDR3aa: CASSQGSPSTDTQYF
v_gene: TRBV11-2; CDR3aa: CASIAEGGHEQYF
v_gene: TRBV19; CDR3aa: CASSNWDGHYEQYF
v_gene: TRBV27; CDR3aa: CASSSGLAGAWNEQFF
v_gene: TRBV27; CDR3aa: CASSFGGLEGNEQFF
v_gene: TRBV27; CDR3aa: CASSSLLMTGSSYEQYF
v_gene: TRBV28; CDR3aa: CASSFGESNYGYTF
v_gene: TRBV19; CDR3aa: CASSFTGGAYGYTF
v_gene: TRBV14; CDR3aa: CASSQVVGGTGYEQYF
v_gene: TRBV19; CDR3aa: CASSTPFLNEQFF
v_gene: TRBV5-1; CDR3aa: CASSLGGGAFGETQYF